This T cell receptor (beta chain) was sequenced for a study of T cells in Graves' hyperthyroidism and ophthalmopathy. Study-wide background: Initial diagnosis, before any treatment, was when peripheral blood was collected. Whole-study findings and limits: A 13 V-J model separated ophthalmopathy from stable hyperthyroidism. Expanded thyroid clonotypes (above 0.001) were mostly also found in blood.

Each diagnosis was grounded in clinical symptoms, serum thyroxine and TRAb, thyroid ultrasound, and orbital computed tomography. The CDR3 runs to 15 residues. V lost 6 bases, J lost 3 bases, and 16 bases lay in between. From germline, CDR1 is MGHDK and CDR2 SYGVNS. Template material for amplifying TCR beta CDR3 regions consisted of RNA transcripts. Carried out on the TCR CDR3, a first-round RT-PCR used the HTBI primer set. Via MiXCR, TCRdb re-called the multiplex PCR reads, giving one row per CDR3 protein. Altogether around 250,000 distinct CDR3 sequences are present, roughly 14% being singletons, with the ten largest covering 10% to 15%. In this sample, this clonotype turned up many times. Its antigen is unknown.

Material: blood. The chain has TRBV25-1 and TRBJ2-3, with D possibly being TRBD2 (6 bases). The source of this sequence is a woman in her 40s with Graves' hyperthyroidism that later progressed to Graves' ophthalmopathy. The CDR3 coding sequence is TGTGCCAGCAGCAAGACTCGACTAGGGACAGATACGCAGTATTTT. This encodes CASSKTRLGTDTQYF.